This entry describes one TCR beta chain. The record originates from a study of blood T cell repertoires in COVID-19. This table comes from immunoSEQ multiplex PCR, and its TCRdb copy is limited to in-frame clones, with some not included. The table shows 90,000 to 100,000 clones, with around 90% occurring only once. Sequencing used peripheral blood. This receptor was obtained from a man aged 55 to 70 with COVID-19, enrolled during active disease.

The CDR3 region is CASSTWDRGRGEPQHF. In DNA, the CDR3 is TGTGCCAGCAGTACCTGGGACAGGGGTCGGGGGGAGCCCCAGCATTTT. This chain joins TRBV27 and TRBJ1-5; 10 bases are shared with TRBD1. The CDR3 is 16 residues long. The V gene's germline CDR1 is MNHEY and CDR2 SMNVEV (reference sequence). V shed 5 bases and J 8 bases; nucleotides not matched to a gene: 12.